The 28 T cell receptor beta chains below all came from one sample that was sequenced in a study of CD8 T cells in ankylosing spondylitis. TCRdb ran MiXCR on the 5' RACE reads and lists one entry per CDR3 protein. Among fewer than 200,000 distinct CDR3 sequences listed, 18% were seen once. The specimen sequenced was blood, either unsorted or a sorted T cell fraction (not recorded which). Receptor source: a male donor aged 10 to 35 with ankylosing spondylitis or in good health (not recorded which).

In its sample, this clonotype was seen many times. The gene calls are TRBV12-3 or TRBV12-4 and TRBJ1-2; D gene ambiguous. CDR3 length: 13 residues. V was clipped by 7 bases and J by 2 bases, with 11 bases between them. CDR3 sequence reads: CASKPDTNYGYTF. CDR3 DNA: TGTGCCAGCAAACCCGACACCAACTATGGCTACACCTTC.

There are many counts of this clonotype. The chain has TRBV20-1 and TRBJ1-3, with no clear D. V shed 8 bases and J shed 0 bases, with 5 bases lying between them. CDR3 size: 11 residues. Germline V gives CDR1 DFQATT, CDR2 SNEGSKA (reference sequence). The CDR3, as DNA: TGCAGTTGCTCCTCTGGAAACACCATATATTTT. Its translation is CSCSSGNTIYF.

This clonotype was seen repeatedly, ten times or more. The V and J genes are TRBV10-3 and TRBJ1-1; 11 nucleotides line up with TRBD1. The CDR3 runs 15 residues. Germline trimming cut 6 bases from V and 3 bases from J; bases unmatched to any gene: 6. Germline CDR1 reads ENHRY; CDR2 reads SYGVKD. As DNA, the CDR3 is TGTGCCATCAGAACCGGGACAGGGGGTGACACTGAAGCTTTCTTT. Translated, it gives CAIRTGTGGDTEAFF.

In this sample, this clonotype turned up many times. This chain links TRBV11-2 with TRBJ2-3; 9 bases agree with TRBD2. Germline V gives CDR1 SGHAT, CDR2 FQNNGV. The ends lost 3 bases at V and 14 bases at J; junction bases unmatched: 15. The CDR3 is 15 amino acids. As DNA, the CDR3 is TGTGCCAGCAGCTTCGGTGGGCTAGCGGGACGCGCCCCGTATTTT. Translation: CASSFGGLAGRAPYF.

This clonotype was detected many times. The chain recombines TRBV6-2 or TRBV6-3 with TRBJ2-7; D perhaps matches TRBD2 (5 bases). Deletions cut 5 bases from V and 3 bases from J, with 11 bases between. The germline CDR1 and CDR2 sequences are MNHEY and SVGEGT. The CDR3 loop spans 13 amino acids. CDR3 protein: CASSQRAFYEQYF. CDR3 DNA sequence: TGTGCCAGCAGTCAGAGGGCTTTCTACGAGCAGTACTTC.

This clonotype has a count of ten or more. V and J are TRBV4-2 and TRBJ2-7; D may correspond to TRBD1 or TRBD2 (5 bases each). Trimming stripped 3 bases from V and 6 bases from J, with 12 bases between. The CDR3 runs 13 residues. CDR1 is LGHNA and CDR2 is YNFKEQ in the germline V gene. The CDR3 loop is CASSHPGAPEQYF. DNA of the CDR3: TGTGCCAGCAGCCACCCCGGGGCTCCCGAGCAGTACTTC.

This clonotype has a count of ten or more. The chain recombines TRBV20-1 with TRBJ2-1; TRBD2 matches at 8 bases. The germline CDR1 and CDR2 sequences are DFQATT and SNEGSKA (reference sequence). Losses at the gene ends were 5 bases for V and 4 bases for J; bases not matched to a gene: 10. This CDR3 is built from 15 residues. The CDR3 protein is CSAGGGLAVYNEQFF. Here the CDR3 DNA reads TGCAGTGCTGGGGGAGGACTAGCAGTTTACAATGAGCAGTTCTTC.

At least ten counts were recorded for this clonotype. This rearrangement joins TRBV7-2 to TRBJ1-2; TRBD1 matches at 7 bases. The CDR3 spans 15 residues. From germline, CDR1 is SGHTA and CDR2 FQGNSA. Losses at the gene ends were 7 bases for V and 4 bases for J; bases not matched to a gene: 12. CDR3 in amino acids: CASNLEEGASYGYTF. CDR3 sequence (DNA): TGTGCCAGCAACCTCGAGGAGGGGGCGAGCTATGGCTACACCTTC.

The chain is built from TRBV20-1 and TRBJ2-2; 10 bases line up with TRBD2. The V gene's germline CDR1 is DFQATT and CDR2 SNEGSKA (reference sequence). With V trimmed by 2 bases and J by 3 bases, 3 bases remained unmatched. This CDR3 contains 15 residues. CDR3 region: CSARRSGRDTGELFF. The CDR3 DNA is TGCAGTGCTAGAAGGAGCGGGAGGGACACCGGGGAGCTGTTTTTT.

This clonotype was detected a few times. CDR3 nucleotides: TGCGCCAGCAGCCAAGATCGGCAAGGGGGTCAAGAGACCCAGTACTTC. It encodes CASSQDRQGGQETQYF. This chain links TRBV4-1 with TRBJ2-5, with D maybe TRBD1 (6 bases). The CDR3 sequence is 16 residues long. Germline V lookup: CDR1 MGHRA, CDR2 YSYEKL. The germline V and J ends were trimmed by 0 bases and 2 bases, with 13 bases remaining between them.

The J gene is TRBJ2-3, the V gene TRBV29-1, with D hard to call. The ends were cut back, 1 base at V and 9 bases at J, with 14 bases in the middle. The CDR3 contains 13 residues. In germline, CDR1 is SQVTM, CDR2 ANQGSEA. The CDR3 loop is CSVEVLPLVTQYF. CDR3 coding DNA: TGCAGCGTTGAAGTTCTCCCCCTCGTAACGCAGTATTTT.

This clonotype was counted many times. The genes are TRBV3-1 and TRBJ1-4; no clear D. Germline V gene sequence: CDR1 LGHDT, CDR2 YNNKEL (reference sequence). The CDR3 has 17 amino acids. The V and J ends lost 5 bases and 0 bases respectively, with 16 bases between them. CDR3 coding DNA: TGTGCCAGCAGCTCCCACCAGAACGGAGCAACTAATGAAAAACTGTTTTTT. It codes for CASSSHQNGATNEKLFF. Variable domain in full (rest from reference TRBV3-1 and TRBJ1-4): DTAVSQTPKYLVTQMGNDKSIKCEQNLGHDTMYWYKQDSKKFLKIMFSYNNKELIINETVPNRFSPKSPDKAHLNLHINSLELGDSAVYFCASSSHQNGATNEKLFFGSGTQLSVL.

The chain employs TRBV20-1 and TRBJ2-1; D remains ambiguous. CDR3 size: 11 residues. With 3 bases removed from V and 8 bases from J, the gap between germline ends came to 8 bases. Germline loops: CDR1 DFQATT, CDR2 SNEGSKA (reference sequence). This CDR3 reads CSASLGHEQFF. CDR3 in DNA: TGCAGTGCTAGTCTAGGGCATGAGCAGTTCTTC.

The chain uses TRBV7-6 and TRBJ1-5; perhaps TRBD1 as D (5 bases). Trimming removed 2 bases at V and 5 bases at J, with 16 bases between. CDR1 is SGHVS and CDR2 is FNYEAQ in the germline V gene. The CDR3 consists of 16 residues. In nucleotides, the CDR3 is TGTGCCAGCAGCTTACTTTCAGGGAGCAGCGATCAGCCCCAGCATTTT. It yields the protein CASSLLSGSSDQPQHF. Supplemented by reference TRBV7-6 and TRBJ1-5, the full variable domain reads GAGVSQSPRYKVTKRGQDVALRCDPISGHVSLYWYRQALGQGPEFLTYFNYEAQQDKSGLPNDRFSAERPEGSISTLTIQRTEQRDSAMYRCASSLLSGSSDQPQHFGDGTRLSIL.

This chain joins TRBV12-3 or TRBV12-4 and TRBJ2-7, with a weak D call TRBD1 (6 bases). V was pared by 5 bases and J by 6 bases, with 14 bases between. The CDR3 is 13 residues long. Here the CDR3 reads CASSPKQGVEQYV. The CDR3, as DNA: TGTGCCAGCAGTCCCAAACAGGGCGTCGAGCAGTACGTC.

This clonotype was observed a few times. CDR3 loop: CASSPDRTAQPQHF. DNA of the CDR3: TGTGCCAGCAGCCCGGACAGGACGGCTCAGCCCCAGCATTTT. This chain joins TRBV7-6 and TRBJ1-5; the match to TRBD1 covers 7 bases. The germline CDR1 and CDR2 sequences are SGHVS and FNYEAQ. The J segment lost 6 bases and the V segment lost 5 bases, leaving 7 bases of the junction unmatched. This CDR3 region has 14 residues.

This clonotype was observed at least ten times. The chain recombines TRBV11-2 with TRBJ2-7; 7 nucleotides agree with TRBD1. J was trimmed by 2 bases and V by 5 bases; bases with no gene match: 6. CDR1 is SGHAT and CDR2 is FQNNGV in the germline V gene. The CDR3 runs to 14 residues. CDR3 in amino acids: CASSLNRGPYEQYV. As DNA, the CDR3 is TGTGCCAGCAGCCTTAACAGGGGCCCCTACGAGCAGTACGTC.

This clonotype was counted ten times or more. The CDR3 loop is CAISVQGGADTGELFF. The CDR3 DNA sequence: TGTGCCATCAGTGTCCAAGGGGGCGCGGACACCGGGGAGCTGTTTTTT. The J gene is TRBJ2-2, the V gene TRBV10-3; 7 nucleotides match TRBD1. V lost 4 bases and J lost 3; bases outside the gene matches: 8. The germline V gene encodes CDR1 ENHRY and CDR2 SYGVKD. This CDR3 region has 16 residues.

This clonotype showed up many times. J is TRBJ2-1 and V is TRBV5-1; TRBD2 matches 10 bases. The CDR3 consists of 15 residues. Germline lookup yields CDR1 SGHRS and CDR2 YFSETQ. V lost 2 bases and J lost 4; bases outside the gene matches: 3. The CDR3 nucleotides read TGCGCCAGCAGCTTAAGCGGGAGGGGTTACAATGAGCAGTTCTTC. Protein: CASSLSGRGYNEQFF.

At least ten counts were recorded for this clonotype. The genes are TRBV12-3 or TRBV12-4 and TRBJ1-1; possible D gene TRBD1, 5 bases. V shed 7 bases and J shed 11 bases, with 23 bases lying between them. The CDR3 sequence is 14 residues long. This CDR3 reads CASKNRDLRLRAFF. The CDR3 DNA reads TGTGCCAGCAAAAACCGGGACCTCCGATTGCGGGCTTTCTTT.

This clonotype was found many times. The chain employs TRBV5-1 and TRBJ2-1; 7 positions agree with TRBD2. The CDR3 is made up of 13 amino acids. The V and J ends lost 4 bases and 9 bases, in that order; junction bases with no gene match: 7. Per the germline V gene, CDR1 is SGHRS and CDR2 is YFSETQ. The CDR3 reads CASSPTSDAEQFF. The CDR3 DNA sequence: TGCGCCAGCAGCCCCACTAGCGATGCTGAGCAGTTCTTC. Filled out from reference TRBV5-1 and TRBJ2-1, the complete variable domain reads KAGVTQTPRYLIKTRGQQVTLSCSPISGHRSVSWYQQTPGQGLQFLFEYFSETQRNKGNFPGRFSGRQFSNSRSEMNVSTLELGDSALYLCASSPTSDAEQFFGPGTRLTVL.

The chain joins TRBV5-1 to TRBJ2-2; 9 bases agree with TRBD2. V lost 0 bases to trimming and J lost 5 bases; unmatched junction nucleotides: 8. The CDR3 runs 17 residues. Looked up from germline, CDR1 is SGHRS and CDR2 is YFSETQ. CDR3 loop: CASSLELAGIWTGELFF. The CDR3, as DNA: TGCGCCAGCAGCTTGGAACTAGCGGGCATATGGACCGGGGAGCTGTTTTTT.

V gene TRBV4-2 combines with J gene TRBJ2-3; a possible D gene is TRBD2 (6 bases). CDR3 length: 18 residues. CDR1 LGHNA and CDR2 YNFKEQ come from the germline V gene. V lost 4 bases to trimming and J lost 0 bases, with 20 bases between them. The CDR3 sequence: CASSLEYGTASSTDTQYF. The CDR3 DNA is TGTGCCAGCAGCCTAGAGTATGGGACTGCCTCTAGCACAGATACGCAGTATTTT.

This clonotype was seen ten or more times. DNA of the CDR3: TGTGCCACCCGCGCGGGAACGCAGGGGGCGCATACGCAGTATTTT. This codes for CATRAGTQGAHTQYF. The chain links TRBV15 to TRBJ2-3, with 8 bases lining up with TRBD1. V trimming: 8 bases; J trimming: 7 bases; junction bases outside the gene matches: 14. The CDR3 sequence is 15 residues long. Germline loops: CDR1 LNHNV, CDR2 YYDKDF (reference sequence).

The chain uses TRBV7-2 and TRBJ2-5, with D possibly being TRBD1 or TRBD2 (6 bases each). Per the germline V gene, CDR1 is SGHTA and CDR2 is FQGNSA. This CDR3 has 12 amino acids. V was trimmed by 5 bases and J by 7 bases, leaving 11 bases between them. This chain's CDR3 is CASSPSGATQYF. In nucleotides, the CDR3 is TGTGCCAGCAGCCCATCGGGGGCGACCCAGTACTTC.

The sample holds one count of this clonotype. The rearrangement joins TRBV23-1 to TRBJ2-2; possibly TRBD2 for D (5 bases). TRBV23-1 belongs to the ORF category, with a function that is uncertain. The CDR3 extends over 13 amino acids. Trimming removed 11 bases at V and 1 base at J, with 11 bases between. CDR3 bases: TGCGCCCACTCGCGGGTGAACACCGGGGAGCTGTTTTTT. Translating it yields CAHSRVNTGELFF.

This clonotype has at least ten counts. This chain uses TRBV4-3 with TRBJ2-5, with TRBD2 identical over 14 bases. The CDR3 consists of 17 residues. Germline assignment: CDR1 LGHNA and CDR2 YSLEER. The junction had 5 bases not matched to a gene; V was cut back by 0 bases and J by 5 bases. DNA for the CDR3: TGCGCCAGCAGCCAAGATCGGGGACTAGCGGGAGTGGAGACCCAGTACTTC. Protein sequence: CASSQDRGLAGVETQYF.

The J gene is TRBJ2-7, the V gene TRBV20-1, with a tentative D call TRBD1 (5 bases). V was cut by 1 base and J by 1 base, with 11 bases left in between. This CDR3 has 14 amino acids. Germline CDR1 reads DFQATT; CDR2 reads SNEGSKA (reference sequence). The CDR3 region is CSARGPTDSYEQYF. The CDR3, as DNA: TGCAGTGCTAGAGGACCGACAGATTCCTACGAGCAGTACTTC.